The 11 T cell receptor beta chains given below trace back to one sample, sequenced in a study of cytomegalovirus exposure and HLA in healthy donors. The PCR made use of 60 Vbeta and 13 Jbeta primers. Assay: immunoSEQ multiplex PCR; the TCRdb copy retains only in-frame clones and omits some. The sample has 150,000 to 200,000 clones; approximately 80% are singletons. The sequenced material came from PBMCs. The origin of the receptors is a woman aged 25-40 years in good health and CMV-seronegative.

The CDR3 sequence is CASTPLSSGNTIYF. CDR3 in DNA: TGTGCCAGTACCCCTTTGAGCTCTGGAAACACCATATATTTT. The chain has TRBV19 and TRBJ1-3; no reliable D call. Germline values: CDR1 LNHDA, CDR2 SQIVND (reference sequence). Trimming removed 7 bases from V and 0 bases from J, with 10 bases in between. The CDR3 loop spans 14 amino acids.

Of note for this clone: This is likely a read error, given that the CDR3 carries no conserved phenylalanine or tryptophan at its end. The limits of the CDR3 on the DNA are not certain, so only TCRdb's listed CDR3 is given. The V call is TRBV6-1, the J call TRBJ1-6. Looked up from germline, CDR1 is MNHNS and CDR2 is SASEGT. The CDR3 adds up to 11 amino acids, both ends counted. The CDR3 here is CASSAGGHPNL.

V and J are TRBV25-1 and TRBJ2-4, with D perhaps TRBD1 (7 bases). This CDR3 has 15 residues. Trimming pared 3 bases from V and 12 bases from J, leaving 21 bases between. Germline V gives CDR1 MGHDK, CDR2 SYGVNS. The CDR3 reads CASSEQSGGKWSQYF. In DNA form, the CDR3 reads TGTGCCAGCAGTGAGCAGTCAGGGGGGAAATGGAGTCAGTACTTC.

The J gene is TRBJ2-3, the V gene TRBV9; D ambiguous. V gave up 0 bases and J gave up 4 bases, with 9 bases separating them. Germline CDR1 is SGDLS and CDR2 is YYNGEE. The CDR3 spans 14 residues. CDR3 protein: CASSVDSRPDTQYF. In DNA form, the CDR3 reads TGTGCCAGCAGCGTAGATTCTAGGCCAGATACGCAGTATTTT.

This chain links TRBV6-5 with TRBJ2-7; D is unclear. The CDR3 is made up of 16 amino acids. Germline assignment: CDR1 MNHEY and CDR2 SVGAGI. Deletions cut 0 bases from V and 2 bases from J, with 14 bases between. CDR3 DNA: TGTGCCAGCAGTTACTCGGTCTCCTTCCGAGCCTACGAGCAGTACTTC. It codes for CASSYSVSFRAYEQYF.

As for this clone: One end of the junction varies from germline; a read error may be responsible. The CDR3 spells CASSQVSIRSGANGLTF. CDR3 coding DNA: TGCGCCAGCAGCCAAGTTTCGATTCGCTCTGGGGCCAACGGCCTGACTTTC. This rearrangement joins TRBV4-3 to TRBJ2-6; possibly TRBD1 for D (5 bases). Germline V gene sequence: CDR1 LGHNA, CDR2 YSLEER. This CDR3 spans 17 amino acids.

This clone was observed once. The CDR3 sequence is CASSDYGTGKYEQYF. Here the CDR3 DNA reads TGTGCCAGCAGCGACTACGGGACAGGCAAGTACGAGCAGTACTTC. This sequence joins TRBV7-3 and TRBJ2-7, with 8 bases that match TRBD1. This CDR3 has 15 amino acids. V lost 5 bases to trimming and J lost 4 bases; unmatched junction nucleotides: 10. Germline CDR1 is SGHTA and CDR2 is FQGTGA.

The chain uses TRBV18 and TRBJ2-7; TRBD1 matches at 9 bases. Germline CDR1 reads KGHSH; CDR2 reads LQKENI. This CDR3 has 15 amino acids. The junction had 8 bases not matched to a gene; V was cut back by 4 bases and J by 4 bases. CDR3 bases: TGTGCCAGCTCACGCCCGGGACAGGGTTTATACGAGCAGTACTTC. Its protein product is CASSRPGQGLYEQYF.

This sequence joins TRBV5-5 and TRBJ1-1; D unresolved. V lost 5 bases, J lost 6 bases, and 14 bases lay in between. Germline V lookup: CDR1 SGHKS, CDR2 YYEKEE (reference sequence). The CDR3 runs to 13 residues. CDR3 in DNA: TGTGCCAGCAGGTCGAACCTAGACGCTGAAGCTTTCTTT. Encoded protein: CASRSNLDAEAFF.

J is TRBJ1-4 and V is TRBV19, with D unclear. Germline assignment: CDR1 LNHDA and CDR2 SQIVND (reference sequence). This CDR3 comprises 16 residues. V dropped 5 bases and J dropped 0 bases, with 13 bases sitting between them. The CDR3 bases are TGTGCCAGTAGTCCCAGAAACCTTGCAACTAATGAAAAACTGTTTTTT. Amino acids: CASSPRNLATNEKLFF. Full variable domain (remainder filled in from reference TRBV19 and TRBJ1-4): DGGITQSPKYLFRKEGQNVTLSCEQNLNHDAMYWYRQDPGQGLRLIYYSQIVNDFQKGDIAEGYSVSREKKESFPLTVTSAQKNPTAFYLCASSPRNLATNEKLFFGSGTQLSVL.

V and J are TRBV10-2 and TRBJ1-5; 7 positions agree with TRBD1. The germline V gene has CDR1 WSHSY and CDR2 SAAADI. This CDR3 has 15 residues. Trimming at V came to 3 bases and at J to 5 bases, leaving 7 bases not matched to a gene. Here the CDR3 reads CASSDTGAPYQPQHF. The CDR3 region has the DNA TGCGCCAGCAGTGATACAGGGGCCCCCTATCAGCCCCAGCATTTT.